One sample yielded the 8 T cell receptor beta chains listed below, sequenced in a study of blood T cell repertoires in COVID-19. Some clones are missing from TCRdb's copy, which holds only in-frame ones; the method was immunoSEQ multiplex PCR. This table has approximately 390,000 clones, approximately 85% appearing once. The sample was PBMCs or T cells enriched from blood (not recorded which). The receptors stem from a woman aged 40-49 years with acute COVID-19.

This sequence joins TRBV11-2 and TRBJ1-1; the D is unclear. The V gene lost 0 bases and the J gene lost 11 bases, with 16 bases spanning the gap. Germline CDR1 and CDR2: SGHAT and FQNNGV. The length of the CDR3 is 14 residues. The CDR3 DNA reads as TGTGCCAGCAGCTTAGAGGTTGGGCGGGGAGAGGCTTTCTTT. The encoded protein is CASSLEVGRGEAFF.

The chain carries TRBV18 and TRBJ2-1; 8 bases fit TRBD1. The germline V gene encodes CDR1 KGHSH and CDR2 LQKENI. The CDR3 totals 14 residues. After removal of 2 bases from V and 9 bases from J, the junction contained 6 bases not matched to a gene. The CDR3 region has the DNA TGTGCCAGCTCACCAATTCAGGGGGCGACTGAGCAGTTCTTC. Amino acid sequence: CASSPIQGATEQFF.

This chain links TRBV6-5 with TRBJ1-1; TRBD1 aligns across 7 bases. CDR3 size: 15 residues. CDR1 and CDR2 (germline): MNHEY, SVGAGI. After removal of 6 bases from V and 3 bases from J, the junction contained 10 bases not matched to a gene. CDR3 in amino acids: CASSATGSLDTEAFF. The CDR3 coding sequence is TGTGCCAGCAGCGCGACAGGGAGCCTGGACACTGAAGCTTTCTTT.

This chain uses TRBV10-3 with TRBJ1-4; possibly TRBD1 for D (6 bases). The V gene's germline CDR1 is ENHRY and CDR2 SYGVKD. Deletions cut 11 bases from V and 7 bases from J, with 11 bases between. The CDR3 is made up of 11 amino acids. The CDR3 spells CASQGGEKLFF. The CDR3 DNA is TGTGCCTCACAGGGTGGTGAAAAACTGTTTTTT.

This sequence joins TRBV7-2 and TRBJ1-1; D is perhaps TRBD1 (6 bases). The CDR3 extends over 15 amino acids. The V end was cut by 5 bases, the J end by 1 base, with 14 bases between. Germline V gene sequence: CDR1 SGHTA, CDR2 FQGNSA. The CDR3 DNA is TGTGCCAGCAGCGCACAACAGGGAAAGAACACTGAAGCTTTCTTT. Protein product: CASSAQQGKNTEAFF.

The chain links TRBV5-4 to TRBJ2-5, with a tentative D call TRBD2 (6 bases). The V end lost 2 bases, the J end lost 4 bases, and 21 bases lay between the germline ends. The germline CDR1 and CDR2 sequences are SGHNT and YYREEE (reference sequence). There are 17 residues in the CDR3. CDR3 protein: CASSFGSQRGGRETQYF. CDR3 bases: TGTGCCAGCAGCTTTGGGTCACAGAGGGGAGGAAGAGAGACCCAGTACTTC.

The chain links TRBV6-1 to TRBJ1-5, with TRBD1 identical over 8 bases. The V and J ends lost 4 bases and 1 base, in that order; junction bases with no gene match: 6. The CDR3 spans 16 residues. Germline V CDR1 and CDR2: MNHNS, SASEGT. Here the CDR3 reads CASSADRGGSNQPQHF. The CDR3 DNA reads as TGTGCCAGCAGTGCCGACAGGGGCGGGAGCAATCAGCCCCAGCATTTT.

V usage is TRBV23-1 and J usage is TRBJ1-1; 9 nucleotides agree with TRBD1. TRBV23-1 is given ORF status, its function remaining uncertain. The CDR3 extends over 17 amino acids. V lost 9 bases and J lost 4; bases outside the gene matches: 18. CDR3 sequence reads: CASTHPRGQGRSTEAFF. The CDR3 DNA is TGCGCCAGTACTCACCCCCGGGGACAGGGAAGAAGCACTGAAGCTTTCTTT.